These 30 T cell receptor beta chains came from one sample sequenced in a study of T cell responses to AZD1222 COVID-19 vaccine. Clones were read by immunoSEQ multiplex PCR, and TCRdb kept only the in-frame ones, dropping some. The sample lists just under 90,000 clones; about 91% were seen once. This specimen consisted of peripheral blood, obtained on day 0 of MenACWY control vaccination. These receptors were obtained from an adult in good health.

CDR3 nucleotide sequence: TGTGCCAGCAGCCTGGGTCTGGGGAACACTGAAGCTTTCTTT. It is translated as CASSLGLGNTEAFF. The chain combines TRBV11-2 with TRBJ1-1; the D is unclear. The V gene's germline CDR1 is SGHAT and CDR2 FQNNGV. The CDR3 is 14 amino acids. V shed 5 bases and J shed 1 base, with 11 bases lying between them.

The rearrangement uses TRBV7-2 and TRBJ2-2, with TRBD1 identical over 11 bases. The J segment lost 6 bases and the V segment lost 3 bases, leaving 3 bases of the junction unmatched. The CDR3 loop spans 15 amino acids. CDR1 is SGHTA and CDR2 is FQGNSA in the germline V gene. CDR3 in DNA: TGTGCCAGCAGCTTGGACAGGGGGCTCGCCGGGGAGCTGTTTTTT. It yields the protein CASSLDRGLAGELFF.

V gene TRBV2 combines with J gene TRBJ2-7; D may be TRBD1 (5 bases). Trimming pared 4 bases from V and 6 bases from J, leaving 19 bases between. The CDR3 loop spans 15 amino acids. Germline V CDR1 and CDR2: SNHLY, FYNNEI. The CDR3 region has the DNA TGTGCCAGCAGTGCAAAGGGCTCTGGGGCCTCCGAGCAGTACTTC. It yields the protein CASSAKGSGASEQYF.

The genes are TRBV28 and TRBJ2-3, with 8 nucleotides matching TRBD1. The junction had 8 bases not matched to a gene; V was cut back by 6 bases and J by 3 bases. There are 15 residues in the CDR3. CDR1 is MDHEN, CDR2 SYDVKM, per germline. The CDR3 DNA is TGTGCCAGCAGAGGTTCAGGGGGCGCGACAGATACGCAGTATTTT. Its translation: CASRGSGGATDTQYF. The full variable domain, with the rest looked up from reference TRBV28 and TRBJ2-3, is DVKVTQSSRYLVKRTGEKVFLECVQDMDHENMFWYRQDPGLGLRLIYFSYDVKMKEKGDIPEGYSVSREKKERFSLILESASTNQTSMYLCASRGSGGATDTQYFGPGTRLTVL.

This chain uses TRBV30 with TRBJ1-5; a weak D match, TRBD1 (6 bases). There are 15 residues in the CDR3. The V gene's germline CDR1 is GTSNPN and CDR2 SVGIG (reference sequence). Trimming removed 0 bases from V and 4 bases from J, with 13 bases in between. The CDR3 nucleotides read TGTGCCTGGAGTGTACATCAGGGGTATAATCAGCCCCAGCATTTT. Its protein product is CAWSVHQGYNQPQHF. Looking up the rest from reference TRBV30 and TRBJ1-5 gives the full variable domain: SQTIHQWPATLVQPVGSPLSLECTVEGTSNPNLYWYRQAAGRGLQLLFYSVGIGQISSEVPQNLSASRPQDRQFILSSKKLLLSDSGFYLCAWSVHQGYNQPQHFGDGTRLSIL.

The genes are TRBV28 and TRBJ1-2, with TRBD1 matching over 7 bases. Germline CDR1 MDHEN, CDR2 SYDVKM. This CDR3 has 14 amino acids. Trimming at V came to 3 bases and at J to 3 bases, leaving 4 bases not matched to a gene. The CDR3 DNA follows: TGTGCCAGCAGTTTCACAGGGGCGGACTATGGCTACACCTTC. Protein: CASSFTGADYGYTF.

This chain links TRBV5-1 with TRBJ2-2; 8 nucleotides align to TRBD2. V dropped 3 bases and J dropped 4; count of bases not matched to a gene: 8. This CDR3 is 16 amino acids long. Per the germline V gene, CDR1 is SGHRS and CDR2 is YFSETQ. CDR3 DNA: TGCGCCAGCAGCTGGCGGGGGGACACCCTCACCGGGGAGCTGTTTTTT. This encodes CASSWRGDTLTGELFF.

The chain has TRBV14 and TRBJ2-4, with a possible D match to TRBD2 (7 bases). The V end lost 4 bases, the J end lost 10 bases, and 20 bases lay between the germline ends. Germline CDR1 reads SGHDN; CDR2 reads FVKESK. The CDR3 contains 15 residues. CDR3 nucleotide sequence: TGTGCCAGCAGCCCCCTCGGGCAGGGAGGGGGTATTCAGTACTTC. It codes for CASSPLGQGGGIQYF.

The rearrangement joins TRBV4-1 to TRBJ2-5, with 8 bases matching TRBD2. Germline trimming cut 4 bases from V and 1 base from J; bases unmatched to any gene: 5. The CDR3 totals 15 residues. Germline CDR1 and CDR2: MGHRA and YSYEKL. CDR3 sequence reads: CASSPLAGGQETQYF. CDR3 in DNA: TGCGCCAGCAGCCCCCTCGCGGGGGGCCAAGAGACCCAGTACTTC.

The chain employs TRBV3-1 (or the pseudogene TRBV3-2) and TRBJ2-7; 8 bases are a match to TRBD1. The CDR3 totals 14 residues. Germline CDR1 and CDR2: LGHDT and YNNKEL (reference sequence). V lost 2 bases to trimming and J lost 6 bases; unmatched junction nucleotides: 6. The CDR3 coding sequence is TGTGCCAGCAGCCAATCGGACAGGGCTTCCGAGCAGTACTTC. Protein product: CASSQSDRASEQYF.

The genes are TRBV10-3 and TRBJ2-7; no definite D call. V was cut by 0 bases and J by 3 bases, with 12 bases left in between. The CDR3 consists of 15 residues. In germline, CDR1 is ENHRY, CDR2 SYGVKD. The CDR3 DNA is TGTGCCATCAGTGAGTCGAGTATAGCTATCTACGAGCAGTACTTC. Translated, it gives CAISESSIAIYEQYF.

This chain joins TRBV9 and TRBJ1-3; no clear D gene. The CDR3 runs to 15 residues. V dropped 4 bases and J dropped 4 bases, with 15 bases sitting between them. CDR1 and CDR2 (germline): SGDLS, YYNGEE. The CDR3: CASSPEAGIGNTIYF. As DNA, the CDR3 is TGTGCCAGCAGCCCAGAGGCGGGTATCGGAAACACCATATATTTT.

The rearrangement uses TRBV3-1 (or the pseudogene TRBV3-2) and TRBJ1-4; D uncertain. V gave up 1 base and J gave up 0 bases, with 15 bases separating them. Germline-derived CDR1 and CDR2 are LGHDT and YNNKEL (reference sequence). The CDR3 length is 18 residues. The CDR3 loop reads CASSQVVGVRATNEKLFF. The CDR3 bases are TGTGCCAGCAGCCAAGTGGTTGGGGTTAGGGCAACTAATGAAAAACTGTTTTTT.

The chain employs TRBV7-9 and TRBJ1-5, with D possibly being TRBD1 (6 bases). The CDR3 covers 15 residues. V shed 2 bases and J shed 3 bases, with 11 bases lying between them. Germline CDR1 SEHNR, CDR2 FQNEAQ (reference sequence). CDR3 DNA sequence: TGTGCCAGCAGCTTATCAGGGGACTACAATCAGCCCCAGCATTTT. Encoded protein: CASSLSGDYNQPQHF.

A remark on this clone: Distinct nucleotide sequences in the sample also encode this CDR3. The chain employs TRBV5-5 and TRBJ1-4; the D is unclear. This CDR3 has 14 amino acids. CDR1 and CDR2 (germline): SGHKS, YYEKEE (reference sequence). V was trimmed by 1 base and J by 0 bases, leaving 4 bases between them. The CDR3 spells CASSLRATNEKLFF. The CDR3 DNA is TGTGCCAGCAGCTTGAGAGCAACTAATGAAAAACTGTTTTTT.

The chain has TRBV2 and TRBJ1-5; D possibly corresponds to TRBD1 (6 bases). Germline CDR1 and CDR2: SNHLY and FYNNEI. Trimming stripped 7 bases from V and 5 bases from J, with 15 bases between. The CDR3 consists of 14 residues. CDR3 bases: TGTGCCAGCACTCCACAGACAGGAGATCAGCCCCAGCATTTT. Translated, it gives CASTPQTGDQPQHF.

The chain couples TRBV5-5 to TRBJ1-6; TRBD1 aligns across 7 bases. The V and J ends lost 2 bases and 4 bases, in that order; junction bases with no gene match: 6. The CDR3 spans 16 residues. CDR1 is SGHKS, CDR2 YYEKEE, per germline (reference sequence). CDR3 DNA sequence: TGTGCCAGCAGCTTTCTTTCGGGACAGTATAATTCACCCCTCCACTTT. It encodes CASSFLSGQYNSPLHF.

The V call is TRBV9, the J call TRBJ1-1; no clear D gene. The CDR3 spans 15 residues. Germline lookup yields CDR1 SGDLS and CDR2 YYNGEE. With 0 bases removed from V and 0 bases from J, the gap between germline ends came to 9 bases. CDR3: CASSVGSPMNTEAFF. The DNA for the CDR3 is TGTGCCAGCAGCGTAGGATCACCCATGAACACTGAAGCTTTCTTT.

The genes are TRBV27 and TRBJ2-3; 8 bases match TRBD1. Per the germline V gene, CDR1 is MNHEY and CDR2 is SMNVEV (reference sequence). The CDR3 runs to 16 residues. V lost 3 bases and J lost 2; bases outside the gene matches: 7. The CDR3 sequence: CASSFSGGEITDTQYF. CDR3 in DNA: TGTGCCAGCAGTTTCTCAGGGGGCGAGATCACAGATACGCAGTATTTT.

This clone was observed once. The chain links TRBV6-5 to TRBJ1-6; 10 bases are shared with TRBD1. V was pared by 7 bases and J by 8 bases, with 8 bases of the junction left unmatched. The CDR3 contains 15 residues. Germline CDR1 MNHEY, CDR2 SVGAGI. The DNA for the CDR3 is TGTGCCAGCAAATATGGACAGGGGGTTTATTCACCCCTCCACTTT. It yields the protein CASKYGQGVYSPLHF.

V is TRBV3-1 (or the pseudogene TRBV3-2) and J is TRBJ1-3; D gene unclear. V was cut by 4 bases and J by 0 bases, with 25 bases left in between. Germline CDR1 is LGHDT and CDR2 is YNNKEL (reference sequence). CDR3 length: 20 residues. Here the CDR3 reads CASSRRARLSALLSGNTIYF. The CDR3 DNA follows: TGTGCCAGCAGCCGTCGCGCTAGGTTGTCAGCTCTTCTCTCTGGAAACACCATATATTTT.

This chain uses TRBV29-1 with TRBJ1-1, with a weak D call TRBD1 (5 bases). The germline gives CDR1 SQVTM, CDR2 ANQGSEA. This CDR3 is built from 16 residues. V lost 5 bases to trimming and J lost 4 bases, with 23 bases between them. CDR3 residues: CSVNFGGPFESTEAFF. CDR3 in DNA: TGCAGCGTTAATTTCGGGGGACCCTTTGAGAGCACTGAAGCTTTCTTT.

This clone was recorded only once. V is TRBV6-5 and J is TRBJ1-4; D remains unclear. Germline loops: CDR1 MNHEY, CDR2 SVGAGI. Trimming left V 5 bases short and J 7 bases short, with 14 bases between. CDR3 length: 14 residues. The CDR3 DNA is TGTGCCAGCAGTAATGACCCCGGAGGTGAAAAACTGTTTTTT. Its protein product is CASSNDPGGEKLFF.

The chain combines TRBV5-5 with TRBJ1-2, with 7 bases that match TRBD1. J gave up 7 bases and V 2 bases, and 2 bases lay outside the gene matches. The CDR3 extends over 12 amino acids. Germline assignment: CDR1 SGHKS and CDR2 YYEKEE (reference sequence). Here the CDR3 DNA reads TGTGCCAGCAGCTTCGCAGGGGGTGGCTACACCTTC. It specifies CASSFAGGGYTF.

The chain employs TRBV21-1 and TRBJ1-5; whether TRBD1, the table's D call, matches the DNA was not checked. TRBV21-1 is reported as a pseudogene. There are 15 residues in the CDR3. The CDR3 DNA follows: TGTGCCAGCAGCATTGGACAGGGGTGCAATCAGCCCCAGCATTTT. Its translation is CASSIGQGCNQPQHF.

The CDR3 DNA sequence: TGTGCCAGCAGTCCAGGGGGGGCGCGGAACACTGAAGCTTTCTTT. This sequence encodes CASSPGGARNTEAFF. The V and J genes are TRBV27 and TRBJ1-1; 7 positions match TRBD1. Trimming cost V 5 bases and J 1 base; bases outside gene matches: 7. The V gene's germline CDR1 is MNHEY and CDR2 SMNVEV (reference sequence). This CDR3 region has 15 residues.

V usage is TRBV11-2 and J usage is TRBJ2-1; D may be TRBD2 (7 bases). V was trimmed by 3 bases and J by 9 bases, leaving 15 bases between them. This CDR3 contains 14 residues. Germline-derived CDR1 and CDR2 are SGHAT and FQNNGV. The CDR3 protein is CASSFRGGGGEQFF. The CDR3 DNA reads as TGTGCCAGCAGCTTCCGAGGGGGGGGCGGTGAGCAGTTCTTC.

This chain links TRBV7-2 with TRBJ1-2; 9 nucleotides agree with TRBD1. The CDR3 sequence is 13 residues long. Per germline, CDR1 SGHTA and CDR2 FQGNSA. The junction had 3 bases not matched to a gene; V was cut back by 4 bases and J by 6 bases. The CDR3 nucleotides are TGTGCCAGCAGCTGGGACAGGGATAATGGCTACACCTTC. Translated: CASSWDRDNGYTF. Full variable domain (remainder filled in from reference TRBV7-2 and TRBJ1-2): GAGVSQSPSNKVTEKGKDVELRCDPISGHTALYWYRQSLGQGLEFLIYFQGNSAPDKSGLPSDRFSAERTGGSVSTLTIQRTQQEDSAVYLCASSWDRDNGYTFGSGTRLTVV.

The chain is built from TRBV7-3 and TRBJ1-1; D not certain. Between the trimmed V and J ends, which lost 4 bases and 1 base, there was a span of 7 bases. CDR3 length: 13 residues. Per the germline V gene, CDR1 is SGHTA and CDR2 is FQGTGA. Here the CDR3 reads CASSSDSNTEAFF. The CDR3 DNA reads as TGTGCCAGCAGCTCCGACTCGAACACTGAAGCTTTCTTT.

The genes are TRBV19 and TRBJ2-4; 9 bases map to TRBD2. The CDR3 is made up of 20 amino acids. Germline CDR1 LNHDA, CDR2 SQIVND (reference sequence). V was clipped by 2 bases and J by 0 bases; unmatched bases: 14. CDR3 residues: CASSITAPRTSVRAKNIQYF. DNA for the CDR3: TGTGCCAGTAGTATAACAGCACCCAGGACTAGCGTTCGAGCCAAAAACATTCAGTACTTC.